This T cell receptor beta chain was retrieved from a study of PD-1 blockade in classical Hodgkin lymphoma. Study findings and constraints: What drove the repertoire differences, possibly disease activity or prior therapy, has not been defined. Compared with healthy donors, newly diagnosed patients reportedly showed lower baseline TCR diversity.

Assay used: immunoSEQ multiplex PCR; TCRdb lists only in-frame clones, some missing. The sample has about 35,000 clones; roughly 91% are singletons. As concerns this clone: Its cognate antigen is unknown.

Regarding time point: newly diagnosed, previously untreated cHL patient sample. The authors purified CD4+ T cells from thawed PBMCs by magnetic negative selection. Researchers used newly diagnosed, untreated classical Hodgkin lymphoma PBMCs for comparison. Trimming removed 1 base at V and 6 bases at J, with 7 bases between. Germline-derived CDR1 and CDR2 are KGHSH and LQKENI. CDR3 length: 14 residues. The chain uses TRBV18 and TRBJ1-6, with D possibly TRBD1 on 6 matching bases. The sample comprised CD4+ T cells from blood. The clonotype originates from a human donor with classical Hodgkin lymphoma. The CDR3 coding sequence is TGTGCCAGCTCACCACTGGACAGTAATTCACCCCTCCACTTT. This translates into CASSPLDSNSPLHF.